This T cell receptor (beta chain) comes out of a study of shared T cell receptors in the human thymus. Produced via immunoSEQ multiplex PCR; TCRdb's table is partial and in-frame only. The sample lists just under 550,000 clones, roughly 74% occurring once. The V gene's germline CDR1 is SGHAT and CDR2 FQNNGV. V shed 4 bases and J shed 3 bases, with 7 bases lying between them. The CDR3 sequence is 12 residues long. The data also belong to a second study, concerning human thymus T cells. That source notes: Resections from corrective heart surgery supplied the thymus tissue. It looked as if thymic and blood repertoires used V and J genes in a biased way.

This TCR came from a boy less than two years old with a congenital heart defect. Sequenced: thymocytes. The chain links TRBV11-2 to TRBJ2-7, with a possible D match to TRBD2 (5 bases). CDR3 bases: TGTGCCAGCAGCTCCCGGGACTACGAGCAGTACTTC. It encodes CASSSRDYEQYF.